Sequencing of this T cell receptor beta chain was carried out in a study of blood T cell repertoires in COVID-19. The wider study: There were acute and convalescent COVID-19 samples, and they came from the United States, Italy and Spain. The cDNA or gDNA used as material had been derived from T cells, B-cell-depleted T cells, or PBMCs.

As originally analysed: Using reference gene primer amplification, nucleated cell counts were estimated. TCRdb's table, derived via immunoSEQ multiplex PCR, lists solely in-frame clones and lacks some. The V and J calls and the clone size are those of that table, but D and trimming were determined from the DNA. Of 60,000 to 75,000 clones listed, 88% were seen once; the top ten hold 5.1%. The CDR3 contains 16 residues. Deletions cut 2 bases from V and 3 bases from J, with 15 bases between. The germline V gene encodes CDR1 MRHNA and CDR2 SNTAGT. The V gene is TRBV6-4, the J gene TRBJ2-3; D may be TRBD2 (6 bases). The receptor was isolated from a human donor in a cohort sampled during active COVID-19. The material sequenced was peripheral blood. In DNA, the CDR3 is TGTGCCAGCAGTGACGGGGACGGGGGAGAGACAGATACGCAGTATTTT. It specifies CASSDGDGGETDTQYF.